These T cell receptor beta chains were read from a single sample in a study of blood T cell repertoires in COVID-19. Produced via immunoSEQ multiplex PCR; TCRdb's table is partial and in-frame only. The sample includes roughly 30,000 clones, about 94% of them seen just once. Sequencing used peripheral blood. The receptors were sampled from a human donor in a cohort sampled during active COVID-19. The CDR3 runs from the conserved cysteine through the conserved F or W. D genes are given only for firm matches.

TRBV4-2	TRBJ2-5	TRBD2	CASSPRTSGLYQETQYF	TGTGCCAGCAGCCCAAGAACTAGCGGACTGTACCAAGAGACCCAGTACTTC
TRBV27	TRBJ1-1	TRBD1	CASSAQGGPKAFF	TGTGCCAGCAGTGCACAGGGGGGGCCTAAAGCTTTCTTT
TRBV11-2	TRBJ2-7	NA	CASSFYVGGYEQYF	TGTGCCAGCAGCTTCTACGTCGGCGGATACGAGCAGTACTTC
TRBV5-8	TRBJ1-2	NA	CASSWTYGRSTRGYTF	TGTGCCAGCAGCTGGACATATGGACGCAGCACGCGAGGCTACACCTTC
TRBV28	TRBJ1-1	NA	CASSPGQSTFTEAFF	TGTGCCAGCAGCCCGGGACAATCGACTTTCACTGAAGCTTTCTTT
TRBV6-4	TRBJ2-3	TRBD2	CASSDSTAAGGFTDTQYF	TGTGCCAGCAGTGACTCGACGGCAGCGGGGGGTTTCACAGATACGCAGTATTTT
TRBV27	TRBJ1-1	NA	CASSYDSLMNTEAFF	TGTGCCAGCAGTTACGACAGTCTCATGAACACTGAAGCTTTCTTT
TRBV2	TRBJ2-5	NA	CASSAGGARGAQYF	TGTGCCAGCAGTGCCGGGGGGGCCAGGGGGGCCCAGTACTTC
TRBV10-3	TRBJ1-1	NA	CAISGGGLNTEAFF	TGTGCCATCAGTGGGGGGGGACTGAACACTGAAGCTTTCTTT
TRBV6-5	TRBJ1-4	TRBD1	CASSSRTGDFGKLFF	TGTGCCAGCAGTTCCCGGACAGGGGATTTCGGAAAACTGTTTTTT
TRBV2	TRBJ1-3	TRBD1	CASSGQGASSGNTIYF	TGTGCCAGCAGTGGACAGGGGGCTAGCTCTGGAAACACCATATATTTT